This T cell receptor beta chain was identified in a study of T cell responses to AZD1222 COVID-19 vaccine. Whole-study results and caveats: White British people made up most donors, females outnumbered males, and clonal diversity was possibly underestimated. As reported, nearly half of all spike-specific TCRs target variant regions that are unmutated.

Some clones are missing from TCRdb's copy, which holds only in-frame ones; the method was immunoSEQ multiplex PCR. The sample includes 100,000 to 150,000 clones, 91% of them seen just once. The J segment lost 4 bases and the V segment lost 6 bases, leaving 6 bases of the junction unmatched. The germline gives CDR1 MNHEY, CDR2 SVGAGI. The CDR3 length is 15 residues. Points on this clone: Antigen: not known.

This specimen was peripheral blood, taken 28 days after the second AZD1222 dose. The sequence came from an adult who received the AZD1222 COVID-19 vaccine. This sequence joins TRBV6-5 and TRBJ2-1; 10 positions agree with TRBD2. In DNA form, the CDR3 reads TGTGCCAGCAGCCCCCTAGCGGGAGAATACAATGAGCAGTTCTTC. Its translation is CASSPLAGEYNEQFF.